This is a list of T cell receptor beta chains from one sample in a study of neurological immune-mediated disorders. TCRdb re-called the 5' RACE reads with MiXCR, one entry per CDR3 protein. The table records tens of thousands of distinct CDR3 sequences, 2.6% of them present only once. The sequenced sample consisted of PBMCs. All receptors derive from a woman younger than 45 with multiple sclerosis. CDR3s include the opening cysteine and the closing phenylalanine or tryptophan.

J gene	V gene	CDR3 protein
TRBJ1-5	TRBV3-1	CASSQSSGRQPQHF
TRBJ2-3	TRBV20-1	CSAREWTGPKDTQYF
TRBJ2-5	TRBV6-5	CASRNPGETQYF
TRBJ2-1	TRBV7-9	CASSLGPDEQFF
TRBJ2-7	TRBV29-1	CSVTTEAYEQYF
TRBJ2-7	TRBV5-6	CASSSGGGAYEQYF
TRBJ1-5	TRBV28	CASSLGTGHQHF
TRBJ2-1	TRBV10-3	CAISEASGEQFF
TRBJ2-7	TRBV12-3/TRBV12-4	CASSLGLAPYEQYF
TRBJ1-1	TRBV6-5	CASTRDRGGDQAFF
TRBJ2-7	TRBV29-1	CSGAGVHEQYF
TRBJ1-3	TRBV20-1	CSARDTNSGNTIYF
TRBJ1-2	TRBV12-3/TRBV12-4	CASSLGEGPNYGYTF
TRBJ2-7	TRBV14	CASSQLDQGPYEQYF
TRBJ2-1	TRBV20-1	CSASPQSAGEGFNEQFF
TRBJ2-1	TRBV20-1	CSAQDRGRSSYNEQFF
TRBJ2-3	TRBV12-3/TRBV12-4	CASLPSLLARFSDTQYF
TRBJ2-6	TRBV12-3/TRBV12-4	CASSLMSSGANVLTF
TRBJ2-1	TRBV5-1	CASLRLAGGNEQFF
TRBJ2-1	TRBV28	CASRQPSSATYNEQFF
TRBJ2-2	TRBV20-1	CSAIRDRNTGELFF
TRBJ2-1	TRBV27	CASSFPPGTNEQFF
TRBJ1-5	TRBV5-8	CASSLSGTPNQPQHF
TRBJ2-5	TRBV10-3	CAISESLTSGRPEETQYF
TRBJ1-4	TRBV24-1	CATSDMSPTGNEKLFF
TRBJ1-5	TRBV16	CDSSTSGQPQHF
TRBJ2-7	TRBV10-3	CATQQGYEQYF
TRBJ1-1	TRBV5-5	CASSLNREYTEAFF
TRBJ2-1	TRBV20-1	CSARPSRGGVNEQFF
TRBJ1-1	TRBV24-1	CATSDPSRGGLFDTEAFF
TRBJ2-7	TRBV20-1	CSARDNLGFSYEQYF
TRBJ2-4	TRBV7-8	CASSLAHSTTQGAKNIQYF
TRBJ2-2	TRBV28	CASRHATIQGFETGELFF
TRBJ1-5	TRBV6-1	CASSEVISNQPQHF
TRBJ2-7	TRBV10-3	CAISFGAPSYEQYF
TRBJ2-7	TRBV20-1	CSARRSGLASSYEQYF
TRBJ2-5	TRBV20-1	CSASGSRETQYF
TRBJ2-5	TRBV5-6	CASSPVAGMETQYF
TRBJ1-6	TRBV4-3	CASSQVYINSPLHF
TRBJ2-1	TRBV20-1	CSASGWTGEQFF
TRBJ2-5	TRBV29-1	CSVEVSGLAETQYF
TRBJ1-1	TRBV9	CASRGLDDTEAFF
TRBJ2-1	TRBV20-1	CSATSESSYNEQFF
TRBJ2-7	TRBV12-3/TRBV12-4	CASSYTGYGEQYF
TRBJ2-7	TRBV20-1	CSARAGGTAYEQYF
TRBJ1-2	TRBV7-9	CASSSGQGAYGYTF
TRBJ2-1	TRBV11-2	CASSSLGGSHNEQFF
TRBJ2-7	TRBV7-2	CASSLARDRDYEQYF
TRBJ2-1	TRBV19	CATRLANEQFF
TRBJ2-1	TRBV20-1	CSAVEGVGSYNEQFF
TRBJ1-3	TRBV6-5	CASSPTLGGTTIYF
TRBJ2-2	TRBV28	CASTTGGANTGELFF
TRBJ2-5	TRBV20-1	CSAREDRETQYF
TRBJ2-7	TRBV6-1	CASRKGAREEQYF